This TCR beta chain was captured in a study of cytomegalovirus exposure and HLA in healthy donors. Study-wide findings and caveats: TCR beta sequences reportedly predicted the HLA-A and HLA-B alleles of most subjects accurately. For TCR beta chains, V- and J-gene trimming was later linked to a missense DCLRE1C variant.

Researchers ran the PCR with 60 Vbeta and 13 Jbeta primers. Measured with immunoSEQ multiplex PCR; TCRdb has only the in-frame clones, and not every one. Of over 150,000 clones listed, around nine tenths are singletons. As concerns this clone: The antigen is not known.

This sequence was found in a woman aged 25 to 45 in good health and CMV-seronegative. What was sequenced was PBMCs.

CDR3 residues: CASSSGGRGGTYNEQFF. DNA of the CDR3: TGTGCCAGCAGCTCCGGCGGTCGCGGGGGGACCTACAATGAGCAGTTCTTC. V is TRBV5-4 and J is TRBJ2-1, with 8 positions matching TRBD2. The V gene's germline CDR1 is SGHNT and CDR2 YYREEE (reference sequence). Germline trimming cut 3 bases from V and 2 bases from J; bases unmatched to any gene: 10. The CDR3 consists of 17 residues.